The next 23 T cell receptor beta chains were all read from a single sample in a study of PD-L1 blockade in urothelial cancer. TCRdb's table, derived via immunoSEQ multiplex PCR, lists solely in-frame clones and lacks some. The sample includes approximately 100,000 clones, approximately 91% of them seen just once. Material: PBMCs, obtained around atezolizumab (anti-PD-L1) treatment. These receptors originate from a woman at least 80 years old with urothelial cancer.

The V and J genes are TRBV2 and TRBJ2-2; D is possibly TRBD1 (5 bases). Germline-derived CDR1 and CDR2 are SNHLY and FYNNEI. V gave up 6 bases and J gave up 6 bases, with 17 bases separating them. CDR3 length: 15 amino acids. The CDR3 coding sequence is TGTGCCAGCAGGGTGGACAAGAGTGTTGCCGGGGAGCTGTTTTTT. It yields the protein CASRVDKSVAGELFF.

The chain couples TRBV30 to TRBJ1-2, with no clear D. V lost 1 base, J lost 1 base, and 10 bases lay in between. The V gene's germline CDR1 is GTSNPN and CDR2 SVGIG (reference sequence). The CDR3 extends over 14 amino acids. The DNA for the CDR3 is TGTGCCTGGAGTGCACCTGACATTAACTATGGCTACACCTTC. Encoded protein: CAWSAPDINYGYTF.

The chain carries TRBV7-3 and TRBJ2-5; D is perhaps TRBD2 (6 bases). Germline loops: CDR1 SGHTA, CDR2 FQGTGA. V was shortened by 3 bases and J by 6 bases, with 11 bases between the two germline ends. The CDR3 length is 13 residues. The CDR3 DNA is TGTGCCAGCAGCTTTGGAGGGGAAAAGACCCAGTACTTC. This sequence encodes CASSFGGEKTQYF.

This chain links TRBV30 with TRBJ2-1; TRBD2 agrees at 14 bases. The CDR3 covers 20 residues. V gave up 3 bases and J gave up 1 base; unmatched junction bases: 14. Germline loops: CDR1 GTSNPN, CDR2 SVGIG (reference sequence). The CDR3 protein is CAWRGGTGTSGSNSYNEQFF. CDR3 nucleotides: TGTGCCTGGAGGGGAGGAACCGGGACTAGCGGGAGTAATTCCTACAATGAGCAGTTCTTC.

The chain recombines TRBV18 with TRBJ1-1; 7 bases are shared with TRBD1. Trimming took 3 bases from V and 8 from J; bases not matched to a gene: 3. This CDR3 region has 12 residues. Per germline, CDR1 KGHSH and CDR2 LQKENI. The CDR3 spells CASSPRGAEAFF. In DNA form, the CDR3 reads TGTGCCAGCTCACCCAGGGGGGCGGAAGCTTTCTTT.

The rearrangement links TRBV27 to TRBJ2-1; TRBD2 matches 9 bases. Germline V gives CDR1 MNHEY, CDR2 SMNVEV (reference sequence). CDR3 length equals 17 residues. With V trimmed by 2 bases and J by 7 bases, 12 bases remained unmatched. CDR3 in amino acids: CASSLGAAGGPRNEQFF. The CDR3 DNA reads TGTGCCAGCAGTTTAGGTGCGGCGGGAGGGCCGAGGAATGAGCAGTTCTTC.

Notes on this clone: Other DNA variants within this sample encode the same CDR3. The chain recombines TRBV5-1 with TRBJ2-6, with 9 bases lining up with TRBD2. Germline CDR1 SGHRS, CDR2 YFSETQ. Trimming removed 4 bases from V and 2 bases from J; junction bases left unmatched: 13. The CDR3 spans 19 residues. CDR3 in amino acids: CASSLPRREGSPGANVLTF. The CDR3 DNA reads TGCGCCAGCAGCCTCCCCCGGCGGGAGGGCTCACCTGGGGCCAACGTCCTGACTTTC.

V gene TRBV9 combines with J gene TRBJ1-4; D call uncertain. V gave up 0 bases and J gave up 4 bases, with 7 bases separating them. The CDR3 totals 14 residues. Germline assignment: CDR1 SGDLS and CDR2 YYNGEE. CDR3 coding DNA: TGTGCCAGCAGCGTAGGATGGAGTAATGAAAAACTGTTTTTT. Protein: CASSVGWSNEKLFF.

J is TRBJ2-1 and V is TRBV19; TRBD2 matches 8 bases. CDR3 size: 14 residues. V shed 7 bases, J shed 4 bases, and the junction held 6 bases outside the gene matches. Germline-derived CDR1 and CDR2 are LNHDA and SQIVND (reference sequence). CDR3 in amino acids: CASNSGNRYNEQFF. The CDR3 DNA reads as TGTGCCAGTAATAGCGGGAACCGTTACAATGAGCAGTTCTTC.

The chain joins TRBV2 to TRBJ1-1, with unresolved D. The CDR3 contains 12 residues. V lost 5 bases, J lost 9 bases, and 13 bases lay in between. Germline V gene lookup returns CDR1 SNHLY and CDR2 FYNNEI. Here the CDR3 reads CASSPTIIQAFF. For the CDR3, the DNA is TGTGCCAGCAGTCCGACAATCATCCAAGCTTTCTTT. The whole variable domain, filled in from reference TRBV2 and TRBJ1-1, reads EPEVTQTPSHQVTQMGQEVILRCVPISNHLYFYWYRQILGQKVEFLVSFYNNEISEKSEIFDDQFSVERPDGSNFTLKIRSTKLEDSAMYFCASSPTIIQAFFGQGTRLTVV.

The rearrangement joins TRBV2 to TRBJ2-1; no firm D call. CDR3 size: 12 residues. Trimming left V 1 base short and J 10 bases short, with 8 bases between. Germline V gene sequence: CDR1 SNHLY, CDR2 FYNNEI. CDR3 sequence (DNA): TGTGCCAGCAGTGAAGGCCCCGGGGAGCAGTTCTTC. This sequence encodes CASSEGPGEQFF.

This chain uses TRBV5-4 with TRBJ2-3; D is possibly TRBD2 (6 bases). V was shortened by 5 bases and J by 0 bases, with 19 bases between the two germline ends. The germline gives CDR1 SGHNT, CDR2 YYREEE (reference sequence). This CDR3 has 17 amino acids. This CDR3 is CASSTPRGGPSTDTQYF. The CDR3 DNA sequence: TGTGCCAGCAGTACTCCCCGGGGAGGTCCTAGCACAGATACGCAGTATTTT.

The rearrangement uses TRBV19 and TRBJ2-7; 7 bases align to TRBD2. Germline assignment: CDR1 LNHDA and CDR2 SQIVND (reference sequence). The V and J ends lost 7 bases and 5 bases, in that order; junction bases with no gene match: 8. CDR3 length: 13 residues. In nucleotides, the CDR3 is TGTGCCAGTACTCCGGGGGGATTGAACGAGCAGTACTTC. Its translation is CASTPGGLNEQYF.

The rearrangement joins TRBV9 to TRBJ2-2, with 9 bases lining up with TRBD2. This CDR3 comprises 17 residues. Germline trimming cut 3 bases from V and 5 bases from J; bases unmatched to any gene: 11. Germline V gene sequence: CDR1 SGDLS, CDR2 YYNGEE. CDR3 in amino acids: CASSDRLAEQGTGELFF. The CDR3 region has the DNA TGTGCCAGCAGCGATCGACTAGCGGAGCAGGGTACCGGGGAGCTGTTTTTT.

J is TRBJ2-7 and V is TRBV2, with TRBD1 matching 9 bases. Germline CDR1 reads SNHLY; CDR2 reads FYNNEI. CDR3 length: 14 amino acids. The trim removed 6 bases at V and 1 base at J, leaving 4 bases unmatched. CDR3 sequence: CASRQTGGSYEQYF. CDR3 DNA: TGTGCCAGCAGGCAGACAGGGGGGTCCTACGAGCAGTACTTC.

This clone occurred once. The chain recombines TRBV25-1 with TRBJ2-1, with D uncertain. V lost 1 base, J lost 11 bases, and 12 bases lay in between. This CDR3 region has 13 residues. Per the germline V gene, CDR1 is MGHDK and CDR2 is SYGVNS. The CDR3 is CASSEWAEPKQFF. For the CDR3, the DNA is TGTGCCAGCAGTGAATGGGCCGAGCCAAAGCAGTTCTTC.

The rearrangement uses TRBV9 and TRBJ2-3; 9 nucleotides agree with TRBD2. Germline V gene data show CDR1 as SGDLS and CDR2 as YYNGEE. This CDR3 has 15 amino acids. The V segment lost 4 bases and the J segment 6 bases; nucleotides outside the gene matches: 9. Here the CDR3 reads CASSTNSGSRDTQYF. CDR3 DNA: TGTGCCAGCAGCACAAATAGCGGGAGTAGGGATACGCAGTATTTT.

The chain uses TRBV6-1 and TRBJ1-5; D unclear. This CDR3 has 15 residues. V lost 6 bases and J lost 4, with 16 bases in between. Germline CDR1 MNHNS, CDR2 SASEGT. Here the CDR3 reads CASSDPGTQNQPQHF. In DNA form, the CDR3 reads TGTGCCAGCAGCGACCCCGGAACACAGAATCAGCCCCAGCATTTT.

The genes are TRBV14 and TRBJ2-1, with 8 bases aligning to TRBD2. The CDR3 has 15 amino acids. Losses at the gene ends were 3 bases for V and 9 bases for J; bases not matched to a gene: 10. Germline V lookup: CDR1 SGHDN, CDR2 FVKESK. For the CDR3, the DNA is TGTGCCAGCAGCCAGGGCCTAGCGGGCGTTGGTGAGCAGTTCTTC. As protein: CASSQGLAGVGEQFF.

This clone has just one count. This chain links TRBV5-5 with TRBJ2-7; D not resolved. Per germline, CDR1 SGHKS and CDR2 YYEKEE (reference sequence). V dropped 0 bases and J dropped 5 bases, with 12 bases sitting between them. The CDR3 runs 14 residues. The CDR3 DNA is TGTGCCAGCAGCTTGGCCAATACGGAGCACGAGCAGTACTTC. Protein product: CASSLANTEHEQYF.

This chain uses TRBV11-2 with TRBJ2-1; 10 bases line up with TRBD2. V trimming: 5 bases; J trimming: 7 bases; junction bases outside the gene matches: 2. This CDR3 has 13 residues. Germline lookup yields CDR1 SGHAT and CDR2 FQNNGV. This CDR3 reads CASSGTSVNEQFF. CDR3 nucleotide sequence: TGTGCCAGCAGCGGGACTAGCGTGAATGAGCAGTTCTTC.

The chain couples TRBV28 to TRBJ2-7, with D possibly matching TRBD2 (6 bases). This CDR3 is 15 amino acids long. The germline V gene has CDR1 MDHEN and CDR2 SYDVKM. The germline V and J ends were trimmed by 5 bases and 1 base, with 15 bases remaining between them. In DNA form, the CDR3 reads TGTGCCAGCAGTCCCCGGGACTGGGATTCCTACGAGCAGTACTTC. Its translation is CASSPRDWDSYEQYF.

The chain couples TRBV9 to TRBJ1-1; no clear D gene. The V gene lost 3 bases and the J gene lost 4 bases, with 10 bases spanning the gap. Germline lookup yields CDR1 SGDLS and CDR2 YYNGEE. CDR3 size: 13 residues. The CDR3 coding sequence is TGTGCCAGCAGCGAAGAGTTCGGCACTGAAGCTTTCTTT. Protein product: CASSEEFGTEAFF.